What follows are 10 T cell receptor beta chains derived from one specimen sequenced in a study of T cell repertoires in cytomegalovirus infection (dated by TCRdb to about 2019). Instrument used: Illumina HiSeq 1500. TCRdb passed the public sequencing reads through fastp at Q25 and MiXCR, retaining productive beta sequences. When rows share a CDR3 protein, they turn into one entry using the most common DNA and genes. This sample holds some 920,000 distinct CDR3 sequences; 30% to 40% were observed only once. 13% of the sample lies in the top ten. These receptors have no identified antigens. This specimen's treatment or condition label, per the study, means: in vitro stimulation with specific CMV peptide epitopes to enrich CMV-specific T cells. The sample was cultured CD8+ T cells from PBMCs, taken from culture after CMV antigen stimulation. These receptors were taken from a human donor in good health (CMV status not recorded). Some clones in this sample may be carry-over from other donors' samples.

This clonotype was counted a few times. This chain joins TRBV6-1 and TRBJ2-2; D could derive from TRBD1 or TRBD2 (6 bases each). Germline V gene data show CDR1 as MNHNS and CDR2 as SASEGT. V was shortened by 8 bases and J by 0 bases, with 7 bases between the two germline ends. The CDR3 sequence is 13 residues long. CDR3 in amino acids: CASGGPNTGELFF. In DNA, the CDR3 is TGTGCCAGCGGGGGGCCGAACACCGGGGAGCTGTTTTTT.

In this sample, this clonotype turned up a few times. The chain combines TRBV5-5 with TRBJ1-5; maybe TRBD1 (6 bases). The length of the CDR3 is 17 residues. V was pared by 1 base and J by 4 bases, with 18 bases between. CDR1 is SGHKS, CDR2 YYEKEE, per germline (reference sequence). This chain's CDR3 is CASSLSGRDKVNQPQHF. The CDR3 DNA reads TGTGCCAGCAGCTTGTCGGGCAGGGACAAGGTTAATCAGCCCCAGCATTTT.

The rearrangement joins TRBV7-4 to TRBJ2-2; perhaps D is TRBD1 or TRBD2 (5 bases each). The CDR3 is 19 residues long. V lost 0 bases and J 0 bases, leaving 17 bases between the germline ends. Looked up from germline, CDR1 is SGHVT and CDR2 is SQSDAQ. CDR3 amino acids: CASSLAIPGRPTNTGELFF. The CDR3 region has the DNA TGTGCCAGCAGCTTAGCAATACCGGGACGCCCGACGAACACCGGGGAGCTGTTTTTT.

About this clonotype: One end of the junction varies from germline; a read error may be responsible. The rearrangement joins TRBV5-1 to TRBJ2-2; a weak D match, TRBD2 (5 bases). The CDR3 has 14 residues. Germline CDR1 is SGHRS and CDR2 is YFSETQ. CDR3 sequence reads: CTSSLGAGPGELFF. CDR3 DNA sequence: TGCACCAGCAGCTTGGGTGCGGGTCCCGGGGAGCTGTTTTTT.

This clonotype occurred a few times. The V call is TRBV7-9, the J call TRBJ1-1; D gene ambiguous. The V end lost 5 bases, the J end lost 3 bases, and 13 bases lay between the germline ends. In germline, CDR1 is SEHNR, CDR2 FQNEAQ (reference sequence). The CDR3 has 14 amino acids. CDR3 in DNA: TGTGCCAGCAGCGGAGGCTTGGCGGACACTGAAGCTTTCTTT. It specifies CASSGGLADTEAFF.

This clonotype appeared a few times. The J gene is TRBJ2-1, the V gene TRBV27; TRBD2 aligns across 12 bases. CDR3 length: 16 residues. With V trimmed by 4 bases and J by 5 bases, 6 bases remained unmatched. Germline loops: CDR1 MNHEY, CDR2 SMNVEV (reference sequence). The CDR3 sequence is CASSSRTSGVHNEQFF. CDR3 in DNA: TGTGCCAGCAGTTCTCGGACTAGCGGGGTCCACAATGAGCAGTTCTTC.

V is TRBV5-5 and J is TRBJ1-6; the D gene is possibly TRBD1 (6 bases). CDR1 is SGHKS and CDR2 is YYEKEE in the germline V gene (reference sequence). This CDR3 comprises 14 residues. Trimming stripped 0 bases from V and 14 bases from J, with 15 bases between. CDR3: CASSLVPGALTLHF. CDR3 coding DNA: TGTGCCAGCAGCTTGGTACCAGGGGCTTTGACCCTCCACTTT. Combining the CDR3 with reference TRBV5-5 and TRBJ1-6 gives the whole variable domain DAGVTQSPTHLIKTRGQQVTLRCSPISGHKSVSWYQQVLGQGPQFIFQYYEKEERGRGNFPDRFSARQFPNYSSELNVNALLLGDSALYLCASSLVPGALTLHFGNGTRLTVT.

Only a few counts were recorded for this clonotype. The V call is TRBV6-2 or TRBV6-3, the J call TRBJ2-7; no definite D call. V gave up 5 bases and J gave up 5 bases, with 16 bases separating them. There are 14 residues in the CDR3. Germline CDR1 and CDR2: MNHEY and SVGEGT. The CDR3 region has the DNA TGTGCCAGCAGTCCGGCCCCCCTCCTCGACGAGCAGTACGTC. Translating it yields CASSPAPLLDEQYV.

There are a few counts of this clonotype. CDR3 protein: CASSASGTPNNEQFF. CDR3 nucleotides: TGTGCCAGCAGCGCCTCCGGGACGCCGAACAATGAGCAGTTCTTC. The rearrangement joins TRBV9 to TRBJ2-1; D may be TRBD1 or TRBD2 (5 bases each). This CDR3 region has 15 residues. V was cut by 3 bases and J by 5 bases, with 15 bases left in between. Germline V lookup: CDR1 SGDLS, CDR2 YYNGEE.

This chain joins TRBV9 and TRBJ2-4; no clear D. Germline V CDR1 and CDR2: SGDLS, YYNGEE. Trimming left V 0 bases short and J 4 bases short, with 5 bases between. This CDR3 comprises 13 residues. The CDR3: CASSVEGKNIQYF. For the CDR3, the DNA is TGTGCCAGCAGCGTAGAAGGAAAAAACATTCAGTACTTC.